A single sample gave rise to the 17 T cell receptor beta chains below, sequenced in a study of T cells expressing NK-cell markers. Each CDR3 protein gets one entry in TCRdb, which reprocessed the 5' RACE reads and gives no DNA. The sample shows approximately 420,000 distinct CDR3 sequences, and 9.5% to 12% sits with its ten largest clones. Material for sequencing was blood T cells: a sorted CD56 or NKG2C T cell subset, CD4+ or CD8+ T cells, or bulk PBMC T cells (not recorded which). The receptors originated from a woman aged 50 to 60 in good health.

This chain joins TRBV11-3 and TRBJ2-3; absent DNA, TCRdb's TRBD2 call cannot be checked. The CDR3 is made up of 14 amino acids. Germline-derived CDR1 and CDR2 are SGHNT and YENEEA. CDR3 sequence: CASGEEVLTDTQYF. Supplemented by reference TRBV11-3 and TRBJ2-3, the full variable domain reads EAGVVQSPRYKIIEKKQPVAFWCNPISGHNTLYWYLQNLGQGPELLIRYENEEAVDDSQLPKDRFSAERLKGVDSTLKIQPAELGDSAVYLCASGEEVLTDTQYFGPGTRLTVL.

This CDR3 is CASSLVAGGLNEQFF. The chain couples TRBV12-3 or TRBV12-4 to TRBJ2-1; without DNA, the TCRdb call of TRBD2 cannot be checked. The CDR3 consists of 15 residues.

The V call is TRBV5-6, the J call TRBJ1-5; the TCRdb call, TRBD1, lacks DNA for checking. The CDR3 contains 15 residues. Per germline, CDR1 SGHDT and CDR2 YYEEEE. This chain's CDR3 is CASSWGQDPNQPQHF.

CDR3 loop: CASSQGWETQYF. The V gene is TRBV19, the J gene TRBJ2-5; TCRdb's D call, TRBD1, is unchecked because there is no DNA. The CDR3 spans 12 residues. The germline V gene encodes CDR1 LNHDA and CDR2 SQIVND (reference sequence).

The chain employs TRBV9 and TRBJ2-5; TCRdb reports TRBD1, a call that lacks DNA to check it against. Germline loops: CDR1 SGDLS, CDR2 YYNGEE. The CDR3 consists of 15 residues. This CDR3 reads CASSVSSDSQETQYF.

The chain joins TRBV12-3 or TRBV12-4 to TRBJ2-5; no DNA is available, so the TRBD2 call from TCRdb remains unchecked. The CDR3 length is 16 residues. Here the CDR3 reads CASSPSAGGFGETQYF.

CDR3 region: CAIRASRGAAGGPTDTQYF. The chain is built from TRBV10-3 and TRBJ2-3; the D gene TCRdb calls, TRBD2, cannot be checked with no DNA. The CDR3 consists of 19 residues. The germline V gene encodes CDR1 ENHRY and CDR2 SYGVKD.

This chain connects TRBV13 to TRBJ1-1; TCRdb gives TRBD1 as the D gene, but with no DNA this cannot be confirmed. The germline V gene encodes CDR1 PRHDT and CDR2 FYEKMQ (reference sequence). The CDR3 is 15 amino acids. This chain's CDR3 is CASSPGGAMNTEAFF.

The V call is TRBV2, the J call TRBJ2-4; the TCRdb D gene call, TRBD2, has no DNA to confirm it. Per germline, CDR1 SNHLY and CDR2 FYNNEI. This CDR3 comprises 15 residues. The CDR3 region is CASGDGGSSKNIQYF.

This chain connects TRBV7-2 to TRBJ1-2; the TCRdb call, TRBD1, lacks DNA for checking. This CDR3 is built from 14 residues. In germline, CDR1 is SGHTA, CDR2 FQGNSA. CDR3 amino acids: CASSPPGGRGGYTF.

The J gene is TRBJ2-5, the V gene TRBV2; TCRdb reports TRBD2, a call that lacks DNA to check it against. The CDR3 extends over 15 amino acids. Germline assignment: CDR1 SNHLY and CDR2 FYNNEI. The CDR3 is CASSEAGSGAETQYF.

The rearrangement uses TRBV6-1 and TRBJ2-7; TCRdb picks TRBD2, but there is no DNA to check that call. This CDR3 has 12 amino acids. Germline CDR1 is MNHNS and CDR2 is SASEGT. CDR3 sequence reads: CATLAEPYEQYF.

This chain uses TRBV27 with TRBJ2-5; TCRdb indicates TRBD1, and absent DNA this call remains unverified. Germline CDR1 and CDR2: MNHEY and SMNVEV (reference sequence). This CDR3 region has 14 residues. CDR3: CASKVRTGRETQYF.

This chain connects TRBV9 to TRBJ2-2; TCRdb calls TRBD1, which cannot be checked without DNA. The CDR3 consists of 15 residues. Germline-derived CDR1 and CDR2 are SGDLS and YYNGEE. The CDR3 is CASSVGTEGTGELFF. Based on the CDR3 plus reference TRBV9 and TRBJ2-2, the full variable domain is DSGVTQTPKHLITATGQRVTLRCSPRSGDLSVYWYQQSLDQGLQFLIQYYNGEERAKGNILERFSAQQFPDLHSELNLSSLELGDSALYFCASSVGTEGTGELFFGEGSRLTVL.

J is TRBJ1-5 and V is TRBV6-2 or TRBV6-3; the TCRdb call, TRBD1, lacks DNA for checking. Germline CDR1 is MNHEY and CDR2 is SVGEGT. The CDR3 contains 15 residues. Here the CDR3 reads CASSYGTAYYQPQHF.

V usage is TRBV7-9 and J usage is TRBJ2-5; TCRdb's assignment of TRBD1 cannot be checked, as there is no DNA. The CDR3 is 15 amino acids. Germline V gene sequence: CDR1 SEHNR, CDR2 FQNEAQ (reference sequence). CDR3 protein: CASSLRRGSEETQYF.

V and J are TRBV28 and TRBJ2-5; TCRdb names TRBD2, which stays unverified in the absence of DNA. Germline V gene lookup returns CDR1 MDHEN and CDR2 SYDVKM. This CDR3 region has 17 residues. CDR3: CASSSRPLAGGGETQYF. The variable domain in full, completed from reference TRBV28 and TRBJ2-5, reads DVKVTQSSRYLVKRTGEKVFLECVQDMDHENMFWYRQDPGLGLRLIYFSYDVKMKEKGDIPEGYSVSREKKERFSLILESASTNQTSMYLCASSSRPLAGGGETQYFGPGTRLLVL.